Shown below are 28 T cell receptor beta chains from a single sample sequenced in a study of blood T cell repertoires in COVID-19. The table came from immunoSEQ multiplex PCR; TCRdb's copy has only in-frame clones and leaves some out. The sample shows 350,000 to 450,000 clones, more than 70% of them seen only once. The sequenced material came from PBMCs or T cells enriched from blood (not recorded which). The receptors come from a woman under 30 who had been exposed to COVID-19.

V and J are TRBV6-5 and TRBJ1-1; D might be TRBD1 (5 bases). The length of the CDR3 is 13 residues. Germline values: CDR1 MNHEY, CDR2 SVGAGI. Trimming left V 2 bases short and J 3 bases short, with 7 bases between. In DNA, the CDR3 is TGTGCCAGCAGTTACGCCAGGGACACTGAAGCTTTCTTT. As protein: CASSYARDTEAFF.

V and J are TRBV19 and TRBJ1-6, with D perhaps TRBD1 (5 bases). The germline gives CDR1 LNHDA, CDR2 SQIVND (reference sequence). The CDR3 contains 14 residues. The germline V and J ends were trimmed by 6 bases and 2 bases, with 8 bases remaining between them. The CDR3: CASSRVPYNSPLHF. CDR3 sequence (DNA): TGTGCCAGTAGCAGGGTCCCCTATAATTCACCCCTCCACTTT.

This clone was observed a single time. The V call is TRBV10-1, the J call TRBJ1-1; D is uncertain. Trimming pared 6 bases from V and 0 bases from J, leaving 8 bases between. This CDR3 has 13 amino acids. Germline lookup yields CDR1 WNHNN and CDR2 SYGVQD (reference sequence). The CDR3 DNA follows: TGCGCCAGCAGGTGGAGCTTGAACACTGAAGCTTTCTTT. It translates to CASRWSLNTEAFF.

V is TRBV5-1 and J is TRBJ2-7; D unresolved. V was trimmed by 2 bases and J by 5 bases, leaving 8 bases between them. This CDR3 region has 12 residues. The germline V gene has CDR1 SGHRS and CDR2 YFSETQ. CDR3 sequence: CASSFPGDEQYF. In nucleotides, the CDR3 is TGCGCCAGCAGCTTCCCAGGTGACGAGCAGTACTTC.

The chain uses TRBV28 and TRBJ1-6; 9 positions match TRBD1. The CDR3 is 13 amino acids. J was trimmed by 9 bases and V by 3 bases; bases with no gene match: 0. The germline V gene has CDR1 MDHEN and CDR2 SYDVKM. The CDR3 DNA reads TGTGCCAGCAGTTTGGACAGGGGTTCACCCCTCCACTTT. Translating it yields CASSLDRGSPLHF. Supplemented by reference TRBV28 and TRBJ1-6, the full variable domain reads DVKVTQSSRYLVKRTGEKVFLECVQDMDHENMFWYRQDPGLGLRLIYFSYDVKMKEKGDIPEGYSVSREKKERFSLILESASTNQTSMYLCASSLDRGSPLHFGNGTRLTVT.

This chain connects TRBV11-2 to TRBJ1-1, with 8 bases fitting TRBD1. Germline lookup yields CDR1 SGHAT and CDR2 FQNNGV. CDR3 length: 15 residues. The V and J ends lost 1 base and 1 base, in that order; junction bases with no gene match: 2. The CDR3 region is CASSLAGQGNTEAFF. The CDR3 bases are TGTGCCAGCAGCTTAGCAGGACAGGGGAACACTGAAGCTTTCTTT.

The chain links TRBV7-8 to TRBJ2-5; tentatively, D is TRBD1 (6 bases). Germline V gene sequence: CDR1 SGHVS, CDR2 FQNEAQ. The V and J ends lost 2 bases and 5 bases respectively, with 18 bases between them. The CDR3 extends over 16 amino acids. The CDR3 DNA is TGTGCCAGCAGCTTAAAGCTATGGGACAAGGGGGAGACCCAGTACTTC. Translated, it gives CASSLKLWDKGETQYF.

This chain connects TRBV30 to TRBJ1-1; D remains ambiguous. CDR3 length: 18 residues. V was trimmed by 2 bases and J by 2 bases, leaving 24 bases between them. Germline V CDR1 and CDR2: GTSNPN, SVGIG (reference sequence). The CDR3 is CAWSLHINTQLPNTEAFF. The CDR3 bases are TGTGCCTGGAGTCTACACATAAATACACAGTTACCAAACACTGAAGCTTTCTTT.

The chain links TRBV29-1 to TRBJ2-6, with 9 bases identical to TRBD1. The CDR3 totals 18 residues. The germline V gene encodes CDR1 SQVTM and CDR2 ANQGSEA. Germline trimming cut 7 bases from V and 2 bases from J; bases unmatched to any gene: 15. CDR3 nucleotide sequence: TGCAGCGCCCGGACAGGGGCCCTGGGGCATACTGGGGCCAACGTCCTGACTTTC. Encoded protein: CSARTGALGHTGANVLTF.

This clone was detected a few times. The V call is TRBV28, the J call TRBJ1-2; 9 nucleotides match TRBD1. The CDR3 has 17 residues. Trimming took 5 bases from V and 2 from J; bases not matched to a gene: 12. The V gene's germline CDR1 is MDHEN and CDR2 SYDVKM. CDR3: CASSLTGGGQVNYGYTF. CDR3 DNA sequence: TGTGCCAGCAGTCTAACAGGGGGCGGACAGGTCAACTATGGCTACACCTTC.

Only a few counts were recorded for this clone. The chain employs TRBV4-3 and TRBJ1-4, with 7 nucleotides matching TRBD1. There are 15 residues in the CDR3. After removal of 0 bases from V and 5 bases from J, the junction contained 3 bases not matched to a gene. Looked up from germline, CDR1 is LGHNA and CDR2 is YSLEER. CDR3 protein: CASSQERGQNEKLFF. The CDR3 DNA is TGCGCCAGCAGCCAAGAGAGGGGGCAGAATGAAAAACTGTTTTTT.

V usage is TRBV28 and J usage is TRBJ2-7; D uncertain. V was trimmed by 2 bases and J by 4 bases, leaving 9 bases between them. Looked up from germline, CDR1 is MDHEN and CDR2 is SYDVKM. The CDR3 loop spans 13 amino acids. The CDR3 DNA reads as TGTGCCAGCAGTTTAGAGCTCCCTTACGAGCAGTACTTC. The encoded protein is CASSLELPYEQYF.

The rearrangement uses TRBV9 and TRBJ2-1, with TRBD2 as a possible D gene (5 bases). This CDR3 comprises 14 residues. CDR1 is SGDLS, CDR2 YYNGEE, per germline. Trimming took off 0 bases at V and 6 bases at J, with 10 bases between the two ends. CDR3 sequence: CASSVAGFRNEQFF. As DNA, the CDR3 is TGTGCCAGCAGCGTAGCGGGGTTTCGCAATGAGCAGTTCTTC.

This chain links TRBV4-3 with TRBJ1-6; TRBD1 might be the D (6 bases). The germline gives CDR1 LGHNA, CDR2 YSLEER. V was clipped by 7 bases and J by 6 bases, with 19 bases between them. This CDR3 comprises 16 residues. The CDR3 DNA reads TGCGCCAGCAATAGGGGGGGCACTGAGATTAATTCACCCCTCCACTTT. The encoded protein is CASNRGGTEINSPLHF.

This chain uses TRBV10-3 with TRBJ2-7, with 7 bases lining up with TRBD2. Germline V gene lookup returns CDR1 ENHRY and CDR2 SYGVKD. The junction had 9 bases not matched to a gene; V was cut back by 4 bases and J by 0 bases. This CDR3 has 16 amino acids. The CDR3 sequence is CAISAELAPSSYEQYF. CDR3 coding DNA: TGTGCCATCAGTGCGGAACTAGCGCCGAGCTCCTACGAGCAGTACTTC.

Points on this clone: One end of the junction does not line up with germline, which may come from a read error. The rearrangement uses TRBV7-7 and TRBJ2-5; 11 bases are a match to TRBD2. Germline CDR1 and CDR2: SSHAT and FNYEAQ (reference sequence). This CDR3 region has 15 residues. CDR3 in amino acids: CASSLPTSGVETQYF. In DNA form, the CDR3 reads TGTGCTAGCAGCTTGCCGACTAGCGGGGTAGAGACCCAGTACTTC.

J is TRBJ2-3 and V is TRBV3-1 (or the pseudogene TRBV3-2), with 14 bases matching TRBD2. The length of the CDR3 is 17 residues. In germline, CDR1 is LGHDT, CDR2 YNNKEL (reference sequence). The junction had 4 bases not matched to a gene; V was cut back by 1 base and J by 4 bases. The CDR3 is CASSQVGTSGRSDTQYF. CDR3 DNA: TGTGCCAGCAGCCAAGTAGGGACTAGCGGGAGATCAGATACGCAGTATTTT.

The chain recombines TRBV5-1 with TRBJ2-5, with TRBD2 identical over 12 bases. The CDR3 extends over 16 amino acids. The V and J ends lost 0 bases and 3 bases, in that order; junction bases with no gene match: 3. Germline assignment: CDR1 SGHRS and CDR2 YFSETQ. This chain's CDR3 is CASSLGTSGAKETQYF. Written as DNA, the CDR3 is TGCGCCAGCAGCTTGGGGACTAGCGGGGCGAAAGAGACCCAGTACTTC. Complete variable domain (other parts from reference TRBV5-1 and TRBJ2-5): KAGVTQTPRYLIKTRGQQVTLSCSPISGHRSVSWYQQTPGQGLQFLFEYFSETQRNKGNFPGRFSGRQFSNSRSEMNVSTLELGDSALYLCASSLGTSGAKETQYFGPGTRLLVL.

Written as DNA, the CDR3 is TGCGCCAGCAGCGACGACAGGGTCGAGGTCACTGAAGCTTTCTTT. Protein product: CASSDDRVEVTEAFF. This chain connects TRBV5-1 to TRBJ1-1; TRBD1 matches at 7 bases. Trimming took 4 bases from V and 4 from J; bases not matched to a gene: 10. The V gene's germline CDR1 is SGHRS and CDR2 YFSETQ. This CDR3 is 15 amino acids long.

V is TRBV2 and J is TRBJ1-5; no definite D call. V was pared by 6 bases and J by 2 bases, with 8 bases between. CDR1 is SNHLY, CDR2 FYNNEI, per germline. This CDR3 has 13 amino acids. CDR3 loop: CASRANGNQPQHF. The CDR3 region has the DNA TGTGCCAGCAGAGCGAATGGCAATCAGCCCCAGCATTTT.

CDR3: CASTPGLPSSYEQYF. The CDR3 DNA sequence: TGTGCCAGCACCCCGGGACTACCAAGCTCCTACGAGCAGTACTTC. The chain employs TRBV7-2 and TRBJ2-7; 7 bases are a match to TRBD2. CDR3 length: 15 residues. CDR1 is SGHTA, CDR2 FQGNSA, per germline. The ends lost 7 bases at V and 0 bases at J; junction bases unmatched: 9.

The table lists this clone with a count of one. This rearrangement joins TRBV3-1 (or the pseudogene TRBV3-2) to TRBJ2-1, with a tentative D call TRBD2 (7 bases). Deletions cut 2 bases from V and 4 bases from J, with 15 bases between. The CDR3 has 16 amino acids. The germline V gene encodes CDR1 LGHDT and CDR2 YNNKEL (reference sequence). The CDR3 loop reads CASSQPWGGGYNEQFF. CDR3 DNA: TGTGCCAGCAGCCAACCCTGGGGAGGGGGGTACAATGAGCAGTTCTTC.

This clone occurred once. The rearrangement links TRBV27 to TRBJ2-7, with 9 bases identical to TRBD1. With V trimmed by 11 bases and J by 4 bases, 9 bases remained unmatched. This CDR3 has 13 residues. The V gene's germline CDR1 is MNHEY and CDR2 SMNVEV (reference sequence). CDR3 in DNA: TGTGCCGATAGGGACAGGGAGCGGTACGAGCAGTACTTC. Protein sequence: CADRDRERYEQYF.

The chain links TRBV7-2 to TRBJ1-2; 7 positions agree with TRBD1. Unmatched junction bases numbered 3, after V lost 2 bases and J lost 0 bases. Germline V CDR1 and CDR2: SGHTA, FQGNSA. The CDR3 contains 15 residues. CDR3 in DNA: TGTGCCAGCAGCTTACAACAGGGGCCTAACTATGGCTACACCTTC. Residues: CASSLQQGPNYGYTF.

The CDR3 nucleotides are TGTGCCAGCAGCCCCTCTAGCGGGGGGAAAAACATTCAGTACTTC. Its protein is CASSPSSGGKNIQYF. The genes are TRBV7-2 and TRBJ2-4; 11 bases match TRBD2. The germline V gene encodes CDR1 SGHTA and CDR2 FQGNSA. The CDR3 is 15 amino acids. The V segment lost 5 bases and the J segment 4 bases; nucleotides outside the gene matches: 4.

This clone was detected only once. This sequence joins TRBV6-5 and TRBJ1-5; possibly TRBD1 for D (6 bases). Trimming shortened V by 6 bases and J by 7 bases, and 16 bases separated the two germline ends. Germline V lookup: CDR1 MNHEY, CDR2 SVGAGI. CDR3 length: 14 residues. CDR3 coding DNA: TGTGCCAGCAGCCCCCTAGGGGGTACGCAGCCCCAGCATTTT. This codes for CASSPLGGTQPQHF.

V usage is TRBV19 and J usage is TRBJ1-2, with D unclear. V was trimmed by 3 bases and J by 1 base, leaving 9 bases between them. CDR1 LNHDA and CDR2 SQIVND come from the germline V gene (reference sequence). This CDR3 is built from 14 residues. The CDR3 bases are TGTGCCAGTAGTATGCTGGCTAGTAACTATGGCTACACCTTC. Encoded protein: CASSMLASNYGYTF. The full variable domain, its missing parts supplied by reference TRBV19 and TRBJ1-2, is DGGITQSPKYLFRKEGQNVTLSCEQNLNHDAMYWYRQDPGQGLRLIYYSQIVNDFQKGDIAEGYSVSREKKESFPLTVTSAQKNPTAFYLCASSMLASNYGYTFGSGTRLTVV.

The V call is TRBV6-2 or TRBV6-3, the J call TRBJ1-5; 9 bases match TRBD1. V trimming: 6 bases; J trimming: 3 bases; junction bases outside the gene matches: 6. The CDR3 is 15 residues long. Germline V gene data show CDR1 as MNHEY and CDR2 as SVGEGT. This CDR3 is CASSGTGLINQPQHF. The CDR3 DNA reads TGTGCCAGCAGCGGGACAGGGCTGATCAATCAGCCCCAGCATTTT.